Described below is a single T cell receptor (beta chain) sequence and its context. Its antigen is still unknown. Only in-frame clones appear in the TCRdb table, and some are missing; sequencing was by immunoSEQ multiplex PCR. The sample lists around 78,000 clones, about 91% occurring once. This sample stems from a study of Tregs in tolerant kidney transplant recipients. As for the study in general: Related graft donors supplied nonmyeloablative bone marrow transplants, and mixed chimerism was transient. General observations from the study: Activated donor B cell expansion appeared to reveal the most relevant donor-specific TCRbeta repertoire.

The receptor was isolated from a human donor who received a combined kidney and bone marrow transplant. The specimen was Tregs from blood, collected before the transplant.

The CDR3 loop is CASSLEPGTRQFF. CDR3 DNA: TGTGCCAGCAGCTTAGAACCCGGGACGAGACAGTTCTTC. The chain is built from TRBV7-2 and TRBJ2-1, with D perhaps being TRBD1 or TRBD2 (5 bases each). V was pared by 1 base and J by 13 bases, with 14 bases between. The CDR3 is 13 residues long. Germline-derived CDR1 and CDR2 are SGHTA and FQGNSA.